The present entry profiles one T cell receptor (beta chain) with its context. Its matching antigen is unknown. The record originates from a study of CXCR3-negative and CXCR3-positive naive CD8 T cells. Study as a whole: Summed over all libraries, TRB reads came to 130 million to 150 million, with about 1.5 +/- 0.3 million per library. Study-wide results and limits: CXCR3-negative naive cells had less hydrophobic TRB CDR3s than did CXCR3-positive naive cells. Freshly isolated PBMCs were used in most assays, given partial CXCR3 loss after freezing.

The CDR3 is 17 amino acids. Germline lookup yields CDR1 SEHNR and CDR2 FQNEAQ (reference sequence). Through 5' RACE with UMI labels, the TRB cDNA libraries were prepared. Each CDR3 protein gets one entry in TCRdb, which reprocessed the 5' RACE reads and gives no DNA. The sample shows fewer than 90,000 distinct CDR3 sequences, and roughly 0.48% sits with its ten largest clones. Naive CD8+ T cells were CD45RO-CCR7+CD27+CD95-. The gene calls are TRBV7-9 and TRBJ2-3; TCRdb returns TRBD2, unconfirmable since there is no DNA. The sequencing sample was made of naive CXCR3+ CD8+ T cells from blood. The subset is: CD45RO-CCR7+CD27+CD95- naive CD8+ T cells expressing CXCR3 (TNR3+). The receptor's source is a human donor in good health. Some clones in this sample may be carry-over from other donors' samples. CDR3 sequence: CASSLGRTSEKTDTQYF.